The TCR beta chain described here comes from a study of Ad26.COV2.S vaccination and SARS-CoV-2 variants. This clone was seen only once. Here immunoSEQ multiplex PCR was the method, and the copy in TCRdb shows in-frame clones only, minus some. The sample has about 390,000 clones, about 90% seen once. Trimming took 5 bases from V and 5 from J; bases not matched to a gene: 6. Germline CDR1 reads SGHRS; CDR2 reads YFSETQ. The CDR3 is made up of 13 amino acids. Treatment of the sample: roughly 19 received Ad26.COV2.S at low or high dose, single or two shots; a few received placebo; per-sample allocation not given. The samples date from day 63 after the first vaccine or placebo injection.

V usage is TRBV5-1 and J usage is TRBJ1-1; TRBD1 matches at 7 bases. The sequence came from a person aged 18 to 65 who received the Ad26.COV2.S COVID-19 vaccine or a placebo. The sample was peripheral blood, taken in a trial of Ad26.COV2.S vaccine versus placebo. The CDR3 sequence is CASRGGGDTEAFF. For the CDR3, the DNA is TGCGCCAGCAGAGGAGGGGGCGATACTGAAGCTTTCTTT.